The text below deals with one T cell receptor (beta chain). cDNA serving as the sequencing template came from extracted, reverse transcribed RNA. Clones were sequenced by immunoSEQ multiplex PCR, and TCRdb holds only the in-frame ones, with some missing. The sample carries 110,000 to 150,000 clones, around two thirds recorded once. The data belong to a study of CD8+ T cells in alopecia areata. This CDR3 has 15 amino acids. CDR1 is MNHEY, CDR2 SMNVEV, per germline (reference sequence). With 6 bases clipped from V and 8 bases from J, the junction kept 7 bases outside the gene matches. The specimen sequenced was CD8+ T cells sorted from blood. The sequence came from a human donor in good health. This chain connects TRBV27 to TRBJ2-1, with 13 bases aligning to TRBD2. The CDR3 region has the DNA TGTGCCAGCAGCCTACTAGCGGGAGGGCCGGATGAGCAGTTCTTC. This codes for CASSLLAGGPDEQFF.